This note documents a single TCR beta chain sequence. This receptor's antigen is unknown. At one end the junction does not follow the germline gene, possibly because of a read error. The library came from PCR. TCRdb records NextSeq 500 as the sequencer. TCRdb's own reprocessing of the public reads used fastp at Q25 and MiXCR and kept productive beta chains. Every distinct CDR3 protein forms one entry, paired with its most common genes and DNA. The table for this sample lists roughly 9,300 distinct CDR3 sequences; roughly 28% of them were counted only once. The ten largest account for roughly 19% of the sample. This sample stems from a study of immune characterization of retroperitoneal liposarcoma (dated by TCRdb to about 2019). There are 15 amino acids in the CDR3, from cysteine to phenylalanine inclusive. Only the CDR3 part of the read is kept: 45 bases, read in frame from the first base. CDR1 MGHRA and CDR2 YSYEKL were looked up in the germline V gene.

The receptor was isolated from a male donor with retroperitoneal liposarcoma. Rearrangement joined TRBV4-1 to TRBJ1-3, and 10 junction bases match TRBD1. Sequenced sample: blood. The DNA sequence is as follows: TGTGCCAGCAGCCAACCGGGACAGGGGCGAAACACCATATATTTT. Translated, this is CASSQPGQGRNTIYF.